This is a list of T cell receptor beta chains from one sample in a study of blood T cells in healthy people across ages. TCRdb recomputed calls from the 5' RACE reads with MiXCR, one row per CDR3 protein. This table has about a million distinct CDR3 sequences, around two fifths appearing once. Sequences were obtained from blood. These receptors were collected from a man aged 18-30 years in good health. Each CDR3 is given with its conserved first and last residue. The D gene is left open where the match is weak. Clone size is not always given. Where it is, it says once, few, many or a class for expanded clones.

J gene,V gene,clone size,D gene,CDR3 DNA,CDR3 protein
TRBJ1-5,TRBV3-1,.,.,TGTGCCAGCAGCCAAGGTTCGGGGGGTAATCAGCCCCAGCATTTT,CASSQGSGGNQPQHF
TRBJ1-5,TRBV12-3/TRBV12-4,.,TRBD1,TGTGCCAGCAGTTGGACAGGGTGGGATCAGCCCCAGCATTTT,CASSWTGWDQPQHF
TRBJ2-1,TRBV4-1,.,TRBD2,TGCGCCAGCAGCCAAATAACTAGCGGGAGATCCAATGAGCAGTTCTTC,CASSQITSGRSNEQFF
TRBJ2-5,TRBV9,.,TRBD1,TGTGCCAGCAGCGTAGGGGGGACAGGATTATCAGGGGAGACCCAGTACTTC,CASSVGGTGLSGETQYF
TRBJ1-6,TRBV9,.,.,TGTGCCAGCAGCGCGGACCTGGCTAATTCACCCCTCCACTTT,CASSADLANSPLHF
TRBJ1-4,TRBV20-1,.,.,TGCAGTGCCGATAGACCGGGACAGTTTTTT,CSADRPGQFF
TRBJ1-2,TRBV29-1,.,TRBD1,TGCAGCGTTGAGGCCCCAGGGGGCGTTAACTATGGCTACACCTTC,CSVEAPGGVNYGYTF
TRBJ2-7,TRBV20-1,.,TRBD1,TGCAGTGCTAATTCCCGGGACAGGGTCTACGAGCAGTACTTC,CSANSRDRVYEQYF
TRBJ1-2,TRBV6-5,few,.,TGTGCCAGCAGTTACGCCGCCCCAGGGGCCCTTAACTATGGCTACACCTTC,CASSYAAPGALNYGYTF
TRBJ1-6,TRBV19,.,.,TGTGCCAGTGGAGCTAATTCACCCCTCCACTTT,CASGANSPLHF
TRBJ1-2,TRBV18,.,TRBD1,TGTGCCAGCTCACCAAGTGGGGACAGCATCAATGGCTACACCTTC,CASSPSGDSINGYTF
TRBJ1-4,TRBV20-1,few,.,TGCAGTGCTGAGACGGGGGAAAAACTGTTTTTT,CSAETGEKLFF
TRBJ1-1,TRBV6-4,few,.,TGTGCCAGCAAGCTGGCAGAGAACACTGAAGCTTTCTTT,CASKLAENTEAFF
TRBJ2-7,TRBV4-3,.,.,TGCGCCAGCAGCCTAACCCTCGCTTCCTACGAGCAGTACTTC,CASSLTLASYEQYF
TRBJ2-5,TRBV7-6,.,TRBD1,TGTGCCAGCAGCTCTGGAGACGGGACAGAGCAAGAGACCCAGTACTTC,CASSSGDGTEQETQYF
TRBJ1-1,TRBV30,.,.,TGTGCCTGGGCCGGGACGGCTAACACTGAAGCTTTCTTT,CAWAGTANTEAFF
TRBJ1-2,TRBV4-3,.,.,TGCGCCAGCAGCCGAGGGATTTCGACAGCCAACTATGGCTACACCTTC,CASSRGISTANYGYTF
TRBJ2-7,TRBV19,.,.,TGTGCCAGTAGTATTAATCAGGCGACCTACGAGCAGTACTTC,CASSINQATYEQYF
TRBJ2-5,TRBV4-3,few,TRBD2,TGCGCCAGCAGCCAGATGGGACTAGCGACTCAAGAGACCCAGTACTTC,CASSQMGLATQETQYF
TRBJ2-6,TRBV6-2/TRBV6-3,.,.,TGTGCCAGCAGTTACTCGTGGACAGTTGGTACCTCTGGGGCCAACGTCCTGACTTTC,CASSYSWTVGTSGANVLTF
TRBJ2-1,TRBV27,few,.,TGTGCCAGCAGTTTATGGGTTAACAATGAGCAGTTCTTC,CASSLWVNNEQFF
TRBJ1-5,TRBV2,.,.,TGTGCCAGCAAGCGAGATAGCAATCAGCCCCAGCATTTT,CASKRDSNQPQHF
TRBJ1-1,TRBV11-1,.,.,TGTGCCAGCAGTAACGACGTCGACAGGAACACTGAAGCTTTCTTT,CASSNDVDRNTEAFF
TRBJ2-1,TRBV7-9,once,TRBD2,TGTGCCAGCAGCTCATCACCGACTAGCGGGGGGAATGAGCAGTTCTTC,CASSSSPTSGGNEQFF
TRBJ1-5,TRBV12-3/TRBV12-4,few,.,TGTGCCAGCAGTTTAAGAGGGCCGATTCAGCCCCAGCATTTT,CASSLRGPIQPQHF
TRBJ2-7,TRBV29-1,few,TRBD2,TGCAGCGTAGCCGGGACTAGCTCCTACAATGAGCAGTACTTC,CSVAGTSSYNEQYF
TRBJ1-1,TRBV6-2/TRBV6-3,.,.,TGTGCCAGCAGTTATTTAGGGCTTTCAGCTGAAGCTTTCTTT,CASSYLGLSAEAFF
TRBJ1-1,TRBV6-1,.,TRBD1,TGTGCCAGCAGACCCGGGACAGCTTACTCCCTTATGAACACTGAAGCTTTCTTT,CASRPGTAYSLMNTEAFF
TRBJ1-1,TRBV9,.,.,TGTGCCAGCAGCGTGCTAGGAGAGACGACTATGAACACTGAAGCTTTCTTT,CASSVLGETTMNTEAFF
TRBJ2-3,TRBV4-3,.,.,TGCGCCAGCAGCCAAGGCCGTACCTCGACGCAGTATTTT,CASSQGRTSTQYF